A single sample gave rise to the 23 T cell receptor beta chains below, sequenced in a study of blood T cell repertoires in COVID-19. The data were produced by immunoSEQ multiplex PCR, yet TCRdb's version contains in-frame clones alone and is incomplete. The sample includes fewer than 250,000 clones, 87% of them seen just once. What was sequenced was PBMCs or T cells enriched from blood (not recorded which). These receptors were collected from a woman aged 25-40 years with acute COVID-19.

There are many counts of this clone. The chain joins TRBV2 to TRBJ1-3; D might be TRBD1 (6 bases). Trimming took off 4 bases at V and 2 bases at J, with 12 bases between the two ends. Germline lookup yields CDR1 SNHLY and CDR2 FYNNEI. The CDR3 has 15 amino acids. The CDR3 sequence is CASSGEQGPGNTIYF. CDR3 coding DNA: TGTGCCAGCAGTGGCGAACAGGGCCCTGGAAACACCATATATTTT.

Here the CDR3 reads CASSLTTGGSSGNTIYF. As DNA, the CDR3 is TGTGCCAGCAGCTTGACCACAGGGGGGAGCTCTGGAAACACCATATATTTT. The rearrangement links TRBV7-2 to TRBJ1-3; 8 nucleotides align to TRBD1. This CDR3 has 17 residues. The germline V gene encodes CDR1 SGHTA and CDR2 FQGNSA. The V segment lost 3 bases and the J segment 0 bases; nucleotides outside the gene matches: 7.

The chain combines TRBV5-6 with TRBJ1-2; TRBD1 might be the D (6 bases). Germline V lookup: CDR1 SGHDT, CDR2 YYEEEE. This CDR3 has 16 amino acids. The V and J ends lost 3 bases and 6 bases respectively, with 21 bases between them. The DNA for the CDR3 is TGTGCCAGCAGCTATTACAGGGAACAGGGCCGGAATGGCTACACCTTC. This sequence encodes CASSYYREQGRNGYTF.

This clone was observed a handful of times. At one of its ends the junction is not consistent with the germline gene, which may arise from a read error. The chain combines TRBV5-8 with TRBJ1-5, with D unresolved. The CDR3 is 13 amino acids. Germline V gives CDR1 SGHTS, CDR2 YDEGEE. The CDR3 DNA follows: TGTGCCAGCAGCTTGCTCGGGAATCGGCCCCAGCATTTT. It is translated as CASSLLGNRPQHF.

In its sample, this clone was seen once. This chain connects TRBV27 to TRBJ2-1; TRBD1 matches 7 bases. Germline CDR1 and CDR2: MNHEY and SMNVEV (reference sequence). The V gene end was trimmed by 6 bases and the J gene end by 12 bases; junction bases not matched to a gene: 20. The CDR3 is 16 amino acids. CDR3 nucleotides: TGTGCCAGCAGGGGGGTATCGGGACAGCAATTAATCGGGCAGTTCTTC. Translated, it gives CASRGVSGQQLIGQFF.

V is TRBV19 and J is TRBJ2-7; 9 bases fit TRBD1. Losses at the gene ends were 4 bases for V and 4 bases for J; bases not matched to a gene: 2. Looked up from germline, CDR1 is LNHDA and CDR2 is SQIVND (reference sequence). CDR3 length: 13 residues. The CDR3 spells CASSKGQGYEQYF. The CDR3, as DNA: TGTGCCAGTAGTAAGGGACAGGGTTACGAGCAGTACTTC.

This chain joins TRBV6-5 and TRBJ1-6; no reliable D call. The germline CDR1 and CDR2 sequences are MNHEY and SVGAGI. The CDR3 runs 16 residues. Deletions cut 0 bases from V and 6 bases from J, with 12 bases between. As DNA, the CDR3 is TGTGCCAGCAGTTACTCGACCAAACAGAGTAATTCACCCCTCCACTTT. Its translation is CASSYSTKQSNSPLHF.

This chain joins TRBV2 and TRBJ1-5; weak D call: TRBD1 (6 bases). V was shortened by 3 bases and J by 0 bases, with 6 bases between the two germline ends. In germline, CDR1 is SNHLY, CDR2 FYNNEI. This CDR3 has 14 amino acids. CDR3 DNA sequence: TGTGCCAGCAGTGAGGGGGCTAGCAATCAGCCCCAGCATTTT. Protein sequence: CASSEGASNQPQHF. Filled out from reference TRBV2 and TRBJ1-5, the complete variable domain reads EPEVTQTPSHQVTQMGQEVILRCVPISNHLYFYWYRQILGQKVEFLVSFYNNEISEKSEIFDDQFSVERPDGSNFTLKIRSTKLEDSAMYFCASSEGASNQPQHFGDGTRLSIL.

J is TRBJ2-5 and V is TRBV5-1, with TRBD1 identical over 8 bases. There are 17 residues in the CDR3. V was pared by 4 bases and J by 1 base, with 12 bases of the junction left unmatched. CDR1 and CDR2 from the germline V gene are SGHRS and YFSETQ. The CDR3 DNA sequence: TGCGCCAGCAGCACCCTTGGACAGGGCTTATCCCAAGAGACCCAGTACTTC. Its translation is CASSTLGQGLSQETQYF.

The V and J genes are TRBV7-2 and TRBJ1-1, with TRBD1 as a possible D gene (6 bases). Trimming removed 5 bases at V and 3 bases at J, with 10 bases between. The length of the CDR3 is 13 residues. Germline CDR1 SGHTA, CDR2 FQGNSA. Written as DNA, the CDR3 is TGTGCCAGCAGCGAGGGGGTCTACACTGAAGCTTTCTTT. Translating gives CASSEGVYTEAFF.

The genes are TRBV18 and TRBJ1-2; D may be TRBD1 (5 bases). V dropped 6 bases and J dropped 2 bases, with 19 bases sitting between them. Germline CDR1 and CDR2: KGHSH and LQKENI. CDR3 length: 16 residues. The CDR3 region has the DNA TGTGCCAGCTCTTCAGGGACCGGGACTGGCAACTATGGCTACACCTTC. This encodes CASSSGTGTGNYGYTF.

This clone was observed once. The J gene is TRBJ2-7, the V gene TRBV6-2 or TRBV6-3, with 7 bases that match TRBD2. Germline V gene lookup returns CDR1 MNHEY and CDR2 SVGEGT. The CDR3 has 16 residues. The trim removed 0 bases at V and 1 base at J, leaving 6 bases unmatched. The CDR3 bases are TGTGCCAGCAGTTACTCGGGGGACGGGAGGTCCTACGAGCAGTACTTC. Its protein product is CASSYSGDGRSYEQYF.

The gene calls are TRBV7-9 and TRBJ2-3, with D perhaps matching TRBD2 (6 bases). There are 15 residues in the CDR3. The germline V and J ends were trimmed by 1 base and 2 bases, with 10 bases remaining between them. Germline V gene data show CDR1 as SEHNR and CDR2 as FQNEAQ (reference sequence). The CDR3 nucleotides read TGTGCCAGCAGCTTAGGGGACTCCTTCACAGATACGCAGTATTTT. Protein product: CASSLGDSFTDTQYF.

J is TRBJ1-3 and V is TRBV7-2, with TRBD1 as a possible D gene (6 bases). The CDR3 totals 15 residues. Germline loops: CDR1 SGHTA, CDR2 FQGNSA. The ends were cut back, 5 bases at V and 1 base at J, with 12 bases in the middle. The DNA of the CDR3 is TGTGCCAGCAGCCTATGGGACAATTCTGGAAACACCATATATTTT. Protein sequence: CASSLWDNSGNTIYF.

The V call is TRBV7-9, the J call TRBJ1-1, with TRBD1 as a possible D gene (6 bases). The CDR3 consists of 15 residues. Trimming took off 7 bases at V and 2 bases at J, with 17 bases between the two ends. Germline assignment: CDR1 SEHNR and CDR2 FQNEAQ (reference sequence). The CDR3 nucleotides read TGTGCCAGCACCCCTTACTACAGGGCCAACACTGAAGCTTTCTTT. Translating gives CASTPYYRANTEAFF.

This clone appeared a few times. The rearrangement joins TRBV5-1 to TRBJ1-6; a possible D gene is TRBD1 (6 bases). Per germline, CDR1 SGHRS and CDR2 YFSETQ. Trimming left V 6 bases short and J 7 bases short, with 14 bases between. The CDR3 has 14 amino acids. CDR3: CASNFEGGNSPLHF. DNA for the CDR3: TGCGCCAGCAATTTCGAAGGGGGAAATTCACCCCTCCACTTT.

The CDR3 nucleotides read TGTGCCAGCAGTGACAGATGGGGGGACTACGAGCAGTACTTC. It codes for CASSDRWGDYEQYF. The rearrangement uses TRBV25-1 and TRBJ2-7; a weak D match, TRBD2 (6 bases). The CDR3 has 14 residues. Per germline, CDR1 MGHDK and CDR2 SYGVNS. V was cut by 3 bases and J by 3 bases, with 12 bases left in between.

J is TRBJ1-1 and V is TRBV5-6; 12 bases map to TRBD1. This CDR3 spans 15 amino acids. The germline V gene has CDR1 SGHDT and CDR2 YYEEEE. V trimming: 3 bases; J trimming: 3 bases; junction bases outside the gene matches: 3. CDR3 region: CASSWDRGLDTEAFF. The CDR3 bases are TGTGCCAGCAGCTGGGACAGGGGGCTCGACACTGAAGCTTTCTTT.

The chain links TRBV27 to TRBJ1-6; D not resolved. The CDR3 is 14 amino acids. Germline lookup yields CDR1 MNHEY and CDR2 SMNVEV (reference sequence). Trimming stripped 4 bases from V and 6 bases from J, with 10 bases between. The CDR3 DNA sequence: TGTGCCAGCAGTTCCGGGATGACTAATTCACCCCTCCACTTT. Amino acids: CASSSGMTNSPLHF.

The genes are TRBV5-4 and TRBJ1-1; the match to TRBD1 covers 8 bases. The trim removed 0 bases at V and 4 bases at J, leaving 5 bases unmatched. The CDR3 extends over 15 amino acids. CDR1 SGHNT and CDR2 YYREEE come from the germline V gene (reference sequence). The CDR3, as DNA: TGTGCCAGCAGCTTGGGGACAGGGATGGGCACTGAAGCTTTCTTT. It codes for CASSLGTGMGTEAFF.

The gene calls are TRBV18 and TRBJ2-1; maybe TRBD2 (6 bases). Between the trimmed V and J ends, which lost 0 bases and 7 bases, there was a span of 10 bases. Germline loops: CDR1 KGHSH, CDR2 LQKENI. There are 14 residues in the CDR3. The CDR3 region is CASSPPLGGNEQFF. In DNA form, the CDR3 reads TGTGCCAGCTCACCACCGCTGGGAGGAAATGAGCAGTTCTTC.

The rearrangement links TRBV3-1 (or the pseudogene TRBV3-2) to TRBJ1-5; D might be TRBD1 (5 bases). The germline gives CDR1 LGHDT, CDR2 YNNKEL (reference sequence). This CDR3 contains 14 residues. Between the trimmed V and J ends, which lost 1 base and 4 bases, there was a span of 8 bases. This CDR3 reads CASSQAGRNQPQHF. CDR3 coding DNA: TGTGCCAGCAGCCAAGCAGGGCGGAATCAGCCCCAGCATTTT.

The CDR3 is CASSQGANNYGYTF. CDR3 coding DNA: TGTGCCAGCAGCCAGGGGGCTAATAACTATGGCTACACCTTC. The V call is TRBV7-9, the J call TRBJ1-2; 8 bases align to TRBD1. Losses at the gene ends were 5 bases for V and 1 base for J; bases not matched to a gene: 3. This CDR3 comprises 14 residues. CDR1 and CDR2 (germline): SEHNR, FQNEAQ (reference sequence).